The 29 T cell receptor beta chains presented below share a single source sample, sequenced in a study of blood T cell repertoires in COVID-19. Assay: immunoSEQ multiplex PCR; the TCRdb copy retains only in-frame clones and omits some. The profile shows some 400,000 clones, around 87% of them singletons. Sequenced material: peripheral blood. Source of these receptors: a woman aged 55-69 years with COVID-19, enrolled during active disease.

The chain joins TRBV4-1 to TRBJ2-3; 8 nucleotides match TRBD2. This CDR3 is 17 amino acids long. Germline-derived CDR1 and CDR2 are MGHRA and YSYEKL. Unmatched junction bases numbered 8, after V lost 3 bases and J lost 0 bases. The CDR3 spells CASSQPWASGSTDTQYF. CDR3 nucleotides: TGCGCCAGCAGCCAGCCATGGGCTAGCGGGAGCACAGATACGCAGTATTTT.

The chain combines TRBV7-3 with TRBJ2-7; 10 bases are shared with TRBD2. Germline V gene data show CDR1 as SGHTA and CDR2 as FQGTGA. After removal of 3 bases from V and 4 bases from J, the junction contained 6 bases not matched to a gene. The CDR3 length is 15 residues. The CDR3 spells CASSFLAGEDYEQYF. CDR3 coding DNA: TGTGCCAGCAGCTTCCTAGCGGGAGAGGATTACGAGCAGTACTTC.

The chain combines TRBV6-1 with TRBJ2-4; 8 nucleotides agree with TRBD1. J gave up 7 bases and V 3 bases, and 11 bases lay outside the gene matches. Germline V gene data show CDR1 as MNHNS and CDR2 as SASEGT. The CDR3 is made up of 16 amino acids. The CDR3 is CASSEGWTGFGNIQYF. DNA of the CDR3: TGTGCCAGCAGTGAGGGTTGGACAGGGTTCGGGAACATTCAGTACTTC.

The chain joins TRBV11-3 to TRBJ2-1; TRBD2 matches at 11 bases. The trim removed 5 bases at V and 4 bases at J, leaving 13 bases unmatched. The CDR3 spans 18 residues. The germline V gene encodes CDR1 SGHNT and CDR2 YENEEA. CDR3 DNA: TGTGCCAGCAGCGCAGGCGCGGCTAGCGGGGGGAGGTACAATGAGCAGTTCTTC. Protein product: CASSAGAASGGRYNEQFF.

The V gene is TRBV12-3 or TRBV12-4, the J gene TRBJ2-5, with a tentative D call TRBD1 (5 bases). V was cut by 3 bases and J by 7 bases, with 12 bases left in between. This CDR3 comprises 13 residues. As DNA, the CDR3 is TGTGCCAGCAGTTTGCAGGGTTGGGGGACCCAGTACTTC. Residues: CASSLQGWGTQYF.

Only one count was recorded for this clone. The chain carries TRBV10-3 and TRBJ1-2, with D possibly matching TRBD1 (6 bases). Germline V gene lookup returns CDR1 ENHRY and CDR2 SYGVKD. CDR3 length: 13 residues. V shed 7 bases and J shed 4 bases, with 13 bases lying between them. CDR3 coding DNA: TGTGCCATCAAGGCGGACAGACCCTATGGCTACACCTTC. Its translation: CAIKADRPYGYTF.

The genes are TRBV27 and TRBJ1-2; a weak D match, TRBD1 (5 bases). V dropped 5 bases and J dropped 0 bases, with 13 bases sitting between them. The V gene's germline CDR1 is MNHEY and CDR2 SMNVEV (reference sequence). This CDR3 comprises 15 residues. DNA of the CDR3: TGTGCCAGCAGTCTCCGACAGCCTACTAACTATGGCTACACCTTC. Its translation is CASSLRQPTNYGYTF.

The rearrangement links TRBV15 to TRBJ2-3; 9 bases align to TRBD2. The germline V gene encodes CDR1 LNHNV and CDR2 YYDKDF (reference sequence). CDR3 length equals 16 residues. Trimming cost V 1 base and J 3 bases; bases outside gene matches: 5. The CDR3 loop reads CATSRGVSGGTDTQYF. The CDR3 DNA reads TGTGCCACCAGCAGAGGAGTTAGCGGGGGAACAGATACGCAGTATTTT.

V usage is TRBV11-2 and J usage is TRBJ2-7; perhaps TRBD1 as D (5 bases). This CDR3 is 15 amino acids long. V shed 1 base and J shed 3 bases, with 13 bases lying between them. Per germline, CDR1 SGHAT and CDR2 FQNNGV. CDR3 protein: CASSLGQGSVYEQYF. CDR3 coding DNA: TGTGCCAGCAGCTTAGGTCAGGGATCGGTCTACGAGCAGTACTTC.

The chain recombines TRBV30 with TRBJ1-5, with D possibly TRBD1 on 6 matching bases. Trimming removed 1 base from V and 7 bases from J, with 20 bases in between. Germline V gene lookup returns CDR1 GTSNPN and CDR2 SVGIG (reference sequence). CDR3 length: 16 amino acids. The CDR3: CAWSALGAGARQPQHF. DNA of the CDR3: TGTGCCTGGAGTGCCCTCGGGGCAGGGGCTCGGCAGCCCCAGCATTTT. Full variable domain (remainder filled in from reference TRBV30 and TRBJ1-5): SQTIHQWPATLVQPVGSPLSLECTVEGTSNPNLYWYRQAAGRGLQLLFYSVGIGQISSEVPQNLSASRPQDRQFILSSKKLLLSDSGFYLCAWSALGAGARQPQHFGDGTRLSIL.

The genes are TRBV9 and TRBJ2-7, with 11 bases matching TRBD1. Germline loops: CDR1 SGDLS, CDR2 YYNGEE. Trimming removed 3 bases from V and 3 bases from J; junction bases left unmatched: 5. The CDR3 runs to 15 residues. Here the CDR3 reads CASSGSGTGGYEQYF. CDR3 coding DNA: TGTGCCAGCAGCGGTTCCGGGACAGGGGGCTACGAGCAGTACTTC.

V is TRBV3-1 (or the pseudogene TRBV3-2) and J is TRBJ2-3; D gene ambiguous. The V and J ends lost 3 bases and 2 bases respectively, with 15 bases between them. The CDR3 sequence is 16 residues long. Germline V CDR1 and CDR2: LGHDT, YNNKEL (reference sequence). The CDR3 bases are TGTGCCAGCAGCCAGGGCATGATGACGGACACAGATACGCAGTATTTT. Protein sequence: CASSQGMMTDTDTQYF.

The chain combines TRBV5-1 with TRBJ1-1; D possibly corresponds to TRBD1 (6 bases). The V gene lost 3 bases and the J gene lost 2 bases, with 11 bases spanning the gap. The germline gives CDR1 SGHRS, CDR2 YFSETQ. The CDR3 sequence is 14 residues long. The DNA of the CDR3 is TGCGCCAGCAGCTATCAGGGGCACAACACTGAAGCTTTCTTT. Its protein product is CASSYQGHNTEAFF.

The rearrangement joins TRBV9 to TRBJ2-7, with TRBD1 matching over 7 bases. The trim removed 0 bases at V and 1 base at J, leaving 7 bases unmatched. Germline values: CDR1 SGDLS, CDR2 YYNGEE. The CDR3 loop spans 16 amino acids. The CDR3 spells CASSVDSGQASYEQYF. CDR3 nucleotide sequence: TGTGCCAGCAGCGTAGACTCCGGACAGGCGTCCTACGAGCAGTACTTC.

The chain links TRBV6-5 to TRBJ2-5; TRBD1 might be the D (6 bases). The V end lost 0 bases, the J end lost 5 bases, and 13 bases lay between the germline ends. Germline CDR1 reads MNHEY; CDR2 reads SVGAGI. The CDR3 sequence is 15 residues long. For the CDR3, the DNA is TGTGCCAGCAGTTACTCTGGGCTGGGGGCGGAGACCCAGTACTTC. It yields the protein CASSYSGLGAETQYF.

This sequence joins TRBV19 and TRBJ1-2, with a possible D match to TRBD1 (5 bases). This CDR3 region has 12 residues. Deletions cut 9 bases from V and 8 bases from J, with 16 bases between. Germline CDR1 and CDR2: LNHDA and SQIVND (reference sequence). The DNA for the CDR3 is TGTGCCAGCTCACGGGCTGCAGGGGGCTACACCTTC. Its translation is CASSRAAGGYTF.

This rearrangement joins TRBV6-5 to TRBJ2-4, with a weak D call TRBD2 (5 bases). Germline V CDR1 and CDR2: MNHEY, SVGAGI. Trimming removed 6 bases from V and 14 bases from J, with 17 bases in between. This CDR3 contains 12 residues. CDR3 nucleotides: TGTGCCAGCAGCCGCGTTGGAAAGAGGGAGTACTTC. Protein sequence: CASSRVGKREYF.

V usage is TRBV7-3 and J usage is TRBJ2-7, with 7 bases that match TRBD1. The V segment lost 5 bases and the J segment 3 bases; nucleotides outside the gene matches: 10. The CDR3 sequence is 15 residues long. CDR1 and CDR2 from the germline V gene are SGHTA and FQGTGA. DNA of the CDR3: TGTGCCAGCAGCCCGTCCCCGGGACAGTACTACGAGCAGTACTTC. This gives the protein CASSPSPGQYYEQYF.

In this sample, this clone turned up a few times. This chain connects TRBV6-5 to TRBJ1-2; 12 nucleotides line up with TRBD1. Germline CDR1 is MNHEY and CDR2 is SVGAGI. With V trimmed by 4 bases and J by 6 bases, 6 bases remained unmatched. There are 15 residues in the CDR3. The CDR3 nucleotides read TGTGCCAGCAGTTCACCGGGACAGGGGGCTGATGGCTACACCTTC. This sequence encodes CASSSPGQGADGYTF.

The sample holds a few counts of this clone. The V call is TRBV4-1, the J call TRBJ1-1, with D perhaps matching TRBD1 (6 bases). Germline assignment: CDR1 MGHRA and CDR2 YSYEKL. V dropped 3 bases and J dropped 0 bases, with 20 bases sitting between them. This CDR3 spans 18 amino acids. CDR3: CASSHRITRRGMNTEAFF. The CDR3 DNA follows: TGCGCCAGCAGCCATAGAATAACTCGCAGGGGAATGAACACTGAAGCTTTCTTT.

Details on this clone: This same CDR3 is encoded by further DNA sequences in the sample. The rearrangement joins TRBV4-2 to TRBJ1-1; D is ambiguous. The CDR3 extends over 14 amino acids. Germline CDR1 is LGHNA and CDR2 is YNFKEQ. V was pared by 3 bases and J by 1 base, with 9 bases between. This chain's CDR3 is CASSHLSRNTEAFF. DNA of the CDR3: TGTGCCAGCAGCCACCTGTCGCGGAACACTGAAGCTTTCTTT.

This clone was counted a single time. The chain links TRBV10-3 to TRBJ2-3; no clear D gene. This CDR3 is 18 amino acids long. V was clipped by 3 bases and J by 2 bases, with 21 bases between them. Germline CDR1 is ENHRY and CDR2 is SYGVKD. For the CDR3, the DNA is TGTGCCATCAGTGATCCCCGAATGAGTCCCTCCTACACAGATACGCAGTATTTT. It translates to CAISDPRMSPSYTDTQYF.

The chain uses TRBV5-4 and TRBJ1-2; possibly TRBD1 for D (6 bases). V was trimmed by 5 bases and J by 4 bases, leaving 15 bases between them. Germline assignment: CDR1 SGHNT and CDR2 YYREEE (reference sequence). The CDR3 consists of 14 residues. CDR3 DNA sequence: TGTGCCAGCAGGTCAGGGGACACCTTCTATGGCTACACCTTC. It specifies CASRSGDTFYGYTF.

This chain uses TRBV6-6 with TRBJ1-5, with TRBD1 identical over 8 bases. Per germline, CDR1 MNHNY and CDR2 SVGAGI (reference sequence). Trimming took 4 bases from V and 7 from J; bases not matched to a gene: 12. The CDR3 sequence is 16 residues long. CDR3: CASSWTGRTEGQPQHF. The DNA for the CDR3 is TGTGCCAGCAGTTGGACAGGGAGGACAGAGGGACAGCCCCAGCATTTT.

There are a few counts of this clone. The V and J genes are TRBV10-3 and TRBJ2-7; TRBD1 agrees at 11 bases. Unmatched junction bases numbered 7, after V lost 6 bases and J lost 3 bases. The length of the CDR3 is 15 residues. In germline, CDR1 is ENHRY, CDR2 SYGVKD. DNA for the CDR3: TGTGCCATCAGAAAGTCGGGACAGGGGGACTACGAGCAGTACTTC. Translation: CAIRKSGQGDYEQYF.

This clone was counted a single time. The chain joins TRBV28 to TRBJ2-5, with D possibly matching TRBD2 (6 bases). This CDR3 is 13 amino acids long. Trimming shortened V by 6 bases and J by 3 bases, and 11 bases separated the two germline ends. Per germline, CDR1 MDHEN and CDR2 SYDVKM. CDR3 sequence: CASRLTGEETQYF. For the CDR3, the DNA is TGTGCCAGCAGGCTCACGGGGGAAGAGACCCAGTACTTC.

J is TRBJ2-3 and V is TRBV7-3; TRBD2 agrees at 9 bases. Germline CDR1 and CDR2: SGHTA and FQGTGA. Trimming removed 6 bases from V and 4 bases from J; junction bases left unmatched: 8. The CDR3 is 15 amino acids. CDR3 region: CASRRAGGPSDTQYF. The CDR3 nucleotides are TGTGCCAGCAGACGGGCGGGGGGGCCCTCAGATACGCAGTATTTT.

The chain uses TRBV7-6 and TRBJ1-1; D unclear. V was pared by 4 bases and J by 0 bases, with 15 bases between. The CDR3 consists of 16 residues. The germline V gene encodes CDR1 SGHVS and CDR2 FNYEAQ. The CDR3 protein is CASSSWPKRVNTEAFF. CDR3 in DNA: TGTGCCAGCAGCTCCTGGCCAAAACGGGTGAACACTGAAGCTTTCTTT.

This clone has a single count. CDR3 amino acids: CASSAHRGGSYNEQFF. For the CDR3, the DNA is TGTGCCAGCAGTGCCCACAGGGGTGGATCCTACAATGAGCAGTTCTTC. The chain recombines TRBV27 with TRBJ2-1; 7 nucleotides line up with TRBD1. The J segment lost 1 base and the V segment lost 5 bases, leaving 8 bases of the junction unmatched. CDR1 is MNHEY, CDR2 SMNVEV, per germline (reference sequence). The CDR3 runs to 16 residues.